This T cell receptor (beta chain) emerged from a study of blood T cells in healthy people across ages. The study's findings and limits: Long-lived donors carried more naive CD4+ cells and greater diversity than aged donors. The fall in TCR beta diversity per million T cells was roughly linear with age.

A second PCR, run for about 7 to 11 cycles, used a sample-barcoded 5' primer plus a J-beta primer mix. TCRdb reprocessed the 5' RACE reads with MiXCR, giving one entry per CDR3 protein. The sample records roughly 1 million distinct CDR3 sequences, approximately 26% being singletons. Remarks on this clonotype: Its antigen is currently unknown.

The CDR3 is 15 amino acids. Germline V gene sequence: CDR1 SGDLS, CDR2 YYNGEE. J lost 6 bases, V lost 0 bases, and 4 bases had no gene match. This same sample was also taken into another study, of T cells of mothers and their children. Per that paper: The cDNA synthesis received all extracted RNA, at approximately 1.5 ug per 15 ul.

This receptor was identified in a girl aged 2 to 10 in good health. Sequenced: blood. V usage is TRBV9 and J usage is TRBJ2-1, with 9 nucleotides matching TRBD1. The CDR3 loop is CASSVERGQGNEQFF. The CDR3 nucleotides are TGTGCCAGCAGCGTAGAAAGGGGACAGGGCAATGAGCAGTTCTTC. Together with reference TRBV9 and TRBJ2-1, the CDR3 gives the full variable domain: DSGVTQTPKHLITATGQRVTLRCSPRSGDLSVYWYQQSLDQGLQFLIQYYNGEERAKGNILERFSAQQFPDLHSELNLSSLELGDSALYFCASSVERGQGNEQFFGPGTRLTVL.